These 19 T cell receptor beta chains originate from one sample sequenced in a study of blood T cell repertoires in COVID-19. The table came from immunoSEQ multiplex PCR; TCRdb's copy has only in-frame clones and leaves some out. Of approximately 53,000 clones listed, about 78% are singletons. Sequencing was carried out using PBMCs or T cells enriched from blood (not recorded which). Receptor source: a woman aged 45-65 years with acute COVID-19.

A remark on this clone: This CDR3 is also generated by other DNA sequences in the sample. The chain is built from TRBV6-5 and TRBJ1-5, with TRBD1 identical over 8 bases. The CDR3 covers 14 residues. The V and J ends lost 5 bases and 5 bases, in that order; junction bases with no gene match: 5. Germline V lookup: CDR1 MNHEY, CDR2 SVGAGI. The CDR3 reads CASSRDRLYQPQHF. CDR3 sequence (DNA): TGTGCCAGCAGTCGGGACAGGCTCTATCAGCCCCAGCATTTT.

V is TRBV11-1 and J is TRBJ2-5, with D perhaps TRBD2 (5 bases). This CDR3 spans 13 amino acids. Between the trimmed V and J ends, which lost 5 bases and 3 bases, there was a span of 10 bases. In germline, CDR1 is SGHAT, CDR2 FQDESV (reference sequence). In DNA form, the CDR3 reads TGTGCCAGCAGCCCCGGGATCAAAGAGACCCAGTACTTC. It yields the protein CASSPGIKETQYF.

The rearrangement links TRBV5-1 to TRBJ2-7, with 9 bases matching TRBD1. Germline lookup yields CDR1 SGHRS and CDR2 YFSETQ. V shed 0 bases and J 4 bases; nucleotides not matched to a gene: 5. The CDR3 spans 15 residues. The DNA for the CDR3 is TGCGCCAGCAGCTTGGAACAGGGGGCATATTACGAGCAGTACTTC. Amino acid sequence: CASSLEQGAYYEQYF. The full variable domain, rest sourced from reference TRBV5-1 and TRBJ2-7, is KAGVTQTPRYLIKTRGQQVTLSCSPISGHRSVSWYQQTPGQGLQFLFEYFSETQRNKGNFPGRFSGRQFSNSRSEMNVSTLELGDSALYLCASSLEQGAYYEQYFGPGTRLTVT.

The rearrangement links TRBV6-4 to TRBJ2-3; 9 bases line up with TRBD1. The CDR3 contains 14 residues. Germline CDR1 and CDR2: MRHNA and SNTAGT. V was pared by 5 bases and J by 3 bases, with 3 bases of the junction left unmatched. The CDR3 DNA sequence: TGTGCCAGCAGTAGACAGGGGGGGACAGATACGCAGTATTTT. Amino acids: CASSRQGGTDTQYF.

There are a few counts of this clone. The J gene is TRBJ2-2, the V gene TRBV5-4, with D perhaps TRBD2 (7 bases). Trimming cost V 4 bases and J 6 bases, with 16 bases left between them. The CDR3 is 15 residues long. Germline V CDR1 and CDR2: SGHNT, YYREEE (reference sequence). CDR3 loop: CASSLTGRVAGELFF. In nucleotides, the CDR3 is TGTGCCAGCAGCCTTACAGGGAGGGTCGCCGGGGAGCTGTTTTTT. The full variable domain, in which reference TRBV5-4 and TRBJ2-2 provide the parts outside the CDR3, is ETGVTQSPTHLIKTRGQQVTLRCSSQSGHNTVSWYQQALGQGPQFIFQYYREEENGRGNFPPRFSGLQFPNYSSELNVNALELDDSALYLCASSLTGRVAGELFFGEGSRLTVL.

The rearrangement links TRBV6-5 to TRBJ1-2, with TRBD1 as a possible D gene (6 bases). V lost 2 bases and J lost 7, with 17 bases in between. The CDR3 is made up of 15 amino acids. Germline values: CDR1 MNHEY, CDR2 SVGAGI. DNA of the CDR3: TGTGCCAGCAGTTACGTTCAGGGGTCAGGTGGTGGCTACACCTTC. The encoded protein is CASSYVQGSGGGYTF.

The J gene is TRBJ2-1, the V gene TRBV29-1; D possibly corresponds to TRBD1 (5 bases). V was shortened by 0 bases and J by 3 bases, with 12 bases between the two germline ends. The CDR3 loop spans 15 amino acids. Germline assignment: CDR1 SQVTM and CDR2 ANQGSEA. In DNA form, the CDR3 reads TGCAGCGTTGAAGATACGGCCGACAGCTACAATGAGCAGTTCTTC. This sequence encodes CSVEDTADSYNEQFF.

The V and J genes are TRBV12-5 and TRBJ2-5; TRBD2 aligns across 8 bases. After removal of 6 bases from V and 0 bases from J, the junction contained 6 bases not matched to a gene. The CDR3 is made up of 15 amino acids. Germline CDR1 and CDR2: LGHNT and FRNRAP. The CDR3 reads CASGTAGVYQETQYF. DNA of the CDR3: TGTGCTAGTGGGACAGCGGGAGTGTACCAAGAGACCCAGTACTTC.

This clone was counted only a few times. V usage is TRBV15 and J usage is TRBJ1-2; 7 bases are shared with TRBD1. The V gene end was trimmed by 3 bases and the J gene end by 6 bases; junction bases not matched to a gene: 10. The CDR3 length is 15 residues. Germline V gene sequence: CDR1 LNHNV, CDR2 YYDKDF (reference sequence). CDR3 in DNA: TGTGCCACCAGCAGTAGGTCAGACAGGGAGGATGGCTACACCTTC. As protein: CATSSRSDREDGYTF.

V is TRBV7-9 and J is TRBJ1-2, with 8 bases matching TRBD1. The CDR3 contains 13 residues. Germline V gene sequence: CDR1 SEHNR, CDR2 FQNEAQ (reference sequence). With 5 bases clipped from V and 7 bases from J, the junction kept 6 bases outside the gene matches. The DNA of the CDR3 is TGTGCCAGCAGCGACAGGGGAACTAGTGGCTACACCTTC. Its translation: CASSDRGTSGYTF.

The chain recombines TRBV4-2 with TRBJ1-2; D possibly corresponds to TRBD1 (6 bases). In germline, CDR1 is LGHNA, CDR2 YNFKEQ. Trimming took 0 bases from V and 8 from J, leaving 10 bases between them. This CDR3 contains 13 residues. DNA for the CDR3: TGTGCCAGCAGCCAAGACGAAGGGGGAGGCTACACCTTC. Its protein is CASSQDEGGGYTF.

In its sample, this clone was seen a few times. The chain combines TRBV5-1 with TRBJ1-1; D not certain. Germline-derived CDR1 and CDR2 are SGHRS and YFSETQ. Trimming pared 4 bases from V and 0 bases from J, leaving 10 bases between. The CDR3 loop spans 14 amino acids. This chain's CDR3 is CASSPGLVNTEAFF. As DNA, the CDR3 is TGCGCCAGCAGCCCGGGGTTGGTGAACACTGAAGCTTTCTTT.

As DNA, the CDR3 is TGTGCCAGCAGCCCCGAAGGCGGGGGGTCTAGTGAGCAGTTCTTC. Its translation: CASSPEGGGSSEQFF. The chain employs TRBV11-2 and TRBJ2-1; 8 nucleotides match TRBD2. V lost 5 bases and J lost 9; bases outside the gene matches: 12. Germline values: CDR1 SGHAT, CDR2 FQNNGV. This CDR3 contains 15 residues.

This clone was recorded a few times. The chain uses TRBV6-5 and TRBJ1-2, with 8 bases identical to TRBD1. This CDR3 comprises 13 residues. Trimming removed 4 bases from V and 3 bases from J; junction bases left unmatched: 1. Looked up from germline, CDR1 is MNHEY and CDR2 is SVGAGI. In DNA form, the CDR3 reads TGTGCCAGCAGTTGGGGACAGGACTATGGCTACACCTTC. It codes for CASSWGQDYGYTF.

The gene calls are TRBV18 and TRBJ1-2; 7 positions agree with TRBD1. There are 15 residues in the CDR3. Germline values: CDR1 KGHSH, CDR2 LQKENI. V was clipped by 4 bases and J by 3 bases; unmatched bases: 8. The CDR3 spells CASSRSGGTHYGYTF. The CDR3 region has the DNA TGTGCCAGCTCACGGTCAGGGGGAACCCACTATGGCTACACCTTC.

This CDR3 reads CATSSPGRGNRWELFF. The CDR3 coding sequence is TGTGCCACCAGCAGCCCGGGGAGGGGGAACCGCTGGGAGCTGTTTTTT. This chain uses TRBV15 with TRBJ2-2; a possible D gene is TRBD2 (7 bases). The ends were cut back, 3 bases at V and 9 bases at J, with 20 bases in the middle. This CDR3 spans 16 amino acids. Germline values: CDR1 LNHNV, CDR2 YYDKDF (reference sequence).

The V call is TRBV2, the J call TRBJ1-5; D remains ambiguous. Germline CDR1 reads SNHLY; CDR2 reads FYNNEI. This CDR3 is 16 amino acids long. V was clipped by 3 bases and J by 1 base, with 13 bases between them. The CDR3 region has the DNA TGTGCCAGCAGTGATATATTGAGAGAAAGCAATCAGCCCCAGCATTTT. Protein sequence: CASSDILRESNQPQHF.

The chain uses TRBV2 and TRBJ1-5; weak D call: TRBD1 (6 bases). Trimming pared 5 bases from V and 5 bases from J, leaving 13 bases between. Germline-derived CDR1 and CDR2 are SNHLY and FYNNEI. This CDR3 region has 14 residues. CDR3 residues: CASSLGGGHQPQHF. CDR3 sequence (DNA): TGTGCCAGCAGTTTGGGGGGGGGCCATCAGCCCCAGCATTTT.

The chain employs TRBV28 and TRBJ1-2; D gene uncertain. CDR1 MDHEN and CDR2 SYDVKM come from the germline V gene. The germline V and J ends were trimmed by 3 bases and 8 bases, with 10 bases remaining between them. This CDR3 is 12 amino acids long. The CDR3 DNA reads TGTGCCAGCAGTTTCCCCGCTGCGGGCTACACCTTC. This encodes CASSFPAAGYTF.